This T cell receptor (beta chain) was found in a study of early T cells in non-severe SARS-CoV-2 infection. Study overall: Sequencing input comprised bulk RNA from unsorted whole blood; chain pairing was not available. General study findings and limits: Comparison of clonotypes with VDJdb favored anti-spike CD8 responses while missing private and CD4 specificities.

There are many counts of this clonotype. Its cognate antigen is unknown. The protocol attached unique molecular identifiers to individual cDNA molecules. In TCRdb, the 5' RACE reads were re-called with MiXCR into one record per CDR3 protein. The sample gives more than 50,000 distinct CDR3 sequences, roughly 13% of which show up once; 7.5% to 10% is in the top ten. Looked up from germline, CDR1 is SGHRS and CDR2 is YFSETQ. V gave up 4 bases and J gave up 4 bases, with 11 bases separating them. This CDR3 is built from 13 residues. The V call is TRBV5-1, the J call TRBJ2-5, with D possibly being TRBD1 (6 bases). Sequencing was performed on whole blood. The receptor was isolated from an adult who was a healthcare worker with PCR-confirmed SARS-CoV-2 infection or an uninfected control (not recorded which). In DNA form, the CDR3 reads TGCGCCAGCAGCCCCAGGGGTCGAGAGACCCAGTACTTC. Translated: CASSPRGRETQYF.